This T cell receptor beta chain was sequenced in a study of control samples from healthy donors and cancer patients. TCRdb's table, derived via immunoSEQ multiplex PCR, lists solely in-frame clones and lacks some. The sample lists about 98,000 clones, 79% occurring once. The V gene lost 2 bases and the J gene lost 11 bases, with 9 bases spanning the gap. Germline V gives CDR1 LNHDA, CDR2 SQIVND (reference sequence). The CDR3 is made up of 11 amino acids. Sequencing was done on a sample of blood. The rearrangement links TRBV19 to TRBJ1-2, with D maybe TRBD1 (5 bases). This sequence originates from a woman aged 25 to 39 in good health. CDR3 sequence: CASSILGEYTF. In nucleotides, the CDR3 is TGTGCCAGTAGTATACTGGGGGAATACACCTTC.